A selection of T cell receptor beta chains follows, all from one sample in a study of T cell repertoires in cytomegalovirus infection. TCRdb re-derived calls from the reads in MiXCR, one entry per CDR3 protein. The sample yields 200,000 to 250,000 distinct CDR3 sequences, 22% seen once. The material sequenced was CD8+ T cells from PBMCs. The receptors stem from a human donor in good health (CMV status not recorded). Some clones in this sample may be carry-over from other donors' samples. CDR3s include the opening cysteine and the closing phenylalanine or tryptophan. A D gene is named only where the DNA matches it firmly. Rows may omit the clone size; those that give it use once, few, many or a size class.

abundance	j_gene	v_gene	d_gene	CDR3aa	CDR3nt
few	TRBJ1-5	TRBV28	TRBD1	CASSRDRGRSQPQHF	TGTGCCAGCAGTAGAGACAGGGGCCGAAGTCAGCCCCAGCATTTT
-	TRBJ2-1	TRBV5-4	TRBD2	CASSLGAGGNNEQFF	TGTGCCAGCAGCTTGGGAGCGGGGGGCAATAATGAGCAGTTCTTC
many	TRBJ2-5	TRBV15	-	CATSRGAAEETQYF	TGTGCCACCAGCAGAGGAGCTGCGGAAGAGACCCAGTACTTC
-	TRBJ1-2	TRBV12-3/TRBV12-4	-	CASSGPGAPYGYTF	TGTGCCAGCAGCGGACCGGGCGCTCCCTATGGCTACACCTTC
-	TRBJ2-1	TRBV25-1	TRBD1	CASSSTRDRKYNEQFF	TGTGCCAGCAGTTCGACCCGGGACAGAAAATACAATGAGCAGTTCTTC
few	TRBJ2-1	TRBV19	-	CASSMAGASYNEQFF	TGTGCCAGTAGTATGGCAGGAGCCTCCTACAATGAGCAGTTCTTC
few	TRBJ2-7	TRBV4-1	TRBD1	CASSQERTGSYEQYF	TGCGCCAGCAGCCAAGAAAGGACAGGGTCGTACGAGCAGTACTTC
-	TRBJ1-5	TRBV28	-	CASSLNWGNQPQHF	TGTGCCAGCAGTCTAAACTGGGGGAATCAGCCCCAGCATTTT
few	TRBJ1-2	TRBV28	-	CASMLGNTYGYTF	TGTGCCAGCATGTTGGGGAATACGTATGGCTACACCTTC
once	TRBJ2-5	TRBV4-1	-	CASGPFRETQYF	TGTGCCAGCGGTCCATTTCGAGAGACCCAGTACTTC
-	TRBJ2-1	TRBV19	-	CASSPDPMIVYNEQFF	TGTGCCAGTAGTCCCGATCCGATGATAGTCTACAATGAGCAGTTCTTC
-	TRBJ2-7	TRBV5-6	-	CASSSTVRTDGAYEQYF	TGTGCCAGCAGTTCCACGGTTCGGACGGACGGGGCCTACGAGCAGTACTTC
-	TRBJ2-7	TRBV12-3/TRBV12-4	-	CASSPMIYEQYF	TGTGCCAGCAGTCCCATGATTTACGAGCAGTACTTC
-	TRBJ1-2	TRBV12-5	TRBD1	CAATGGGYGYTF	TGTGCTGCAACAGGGGGCGGCTATGGCTACACCTTC
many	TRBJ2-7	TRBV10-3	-	CAISPESSYEQYF	TGTGCCATCAGCCCTGAATCTTCCTACGAGCAGTACTTC
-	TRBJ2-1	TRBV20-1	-	CSARGSLLSDRNNEQFF	TGCAGTGCTAGAGGGAGCCTACTATCCGATCGGAACAATGAGCAGTTCTTC
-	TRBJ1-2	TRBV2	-	CASSVPSGYGYTF	TGTGCCAGCAGTGTTCCGAGCGGCTATGGCTACACCTTC
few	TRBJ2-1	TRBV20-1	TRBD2	CSASGLAGGLSSYNEQFF	TGCAGTGCTAGCGGCCTAGCGGGGGGCCTGAGCTCCTACAATGAGCAGTTCTTC
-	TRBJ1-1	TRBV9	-	CASSVGTLGDTEAFF	TGTGCCAGCAGCGTGGGGACCCTAGGGGACACTGAAGCTTTCTTT
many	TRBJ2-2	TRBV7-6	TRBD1	CASMGQGNPGELFF	TGTGCCAGCATGGGACAGGGGAATCCCGGGGAGCTGTTTTTT
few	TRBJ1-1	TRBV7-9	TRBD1	CASSLLPGQVDTEAFF	TGTGCCAGCAGCTTACTTCCTGGACAGGTCGACACTGAAGCTTTCTTT
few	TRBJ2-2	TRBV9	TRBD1	CASSGQGNTGELFF	TGTGCCAGCAGCGGACAGGGGAACACCGGGGAGCTGTTTTTT
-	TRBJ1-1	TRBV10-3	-	CAISDGVSTEAFF	TGTGCCATCAGTGATGGAGTGTCCACTGAAGCTTTCTTT
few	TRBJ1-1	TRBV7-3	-	CASSRQGGGVTEAFF	TGTGCCAGCAGCCGTCAAGGTGGGGGGGTCACTGAAGCTTTCTTT
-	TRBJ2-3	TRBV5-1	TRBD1	CASSPDRGFVDTQYF	TGCGCCAGCAGCCCCGACAGGGGATTTGTAGATACGCAGTATTTT